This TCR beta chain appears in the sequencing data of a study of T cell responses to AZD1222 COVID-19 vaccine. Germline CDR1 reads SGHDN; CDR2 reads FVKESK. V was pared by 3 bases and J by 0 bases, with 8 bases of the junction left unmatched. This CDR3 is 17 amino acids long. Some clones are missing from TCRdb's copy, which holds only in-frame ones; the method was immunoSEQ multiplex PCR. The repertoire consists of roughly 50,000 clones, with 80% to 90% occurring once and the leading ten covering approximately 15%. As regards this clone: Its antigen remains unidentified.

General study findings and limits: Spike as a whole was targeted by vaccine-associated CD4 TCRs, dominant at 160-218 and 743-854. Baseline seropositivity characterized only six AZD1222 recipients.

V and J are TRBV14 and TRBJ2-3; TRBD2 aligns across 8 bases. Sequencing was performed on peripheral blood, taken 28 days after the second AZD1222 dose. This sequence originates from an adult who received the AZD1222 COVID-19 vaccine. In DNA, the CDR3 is TGTGCCAGCAGCCATAAGAAGTTAGCGGGAAGCACAGATACGCAGTATTTT. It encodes CASSHKKLAGSTDTQYF.